This T cell receptor beta chain was sequenced in a study of blood T cells in healthy people across ages. The amount of total RNA extracted per sample was at least 5.5 micrograms. The table lists this clonotype with a few counts. Trimming took off 10 bases at V and 4 bases at J, with 11 bases between the two ends. This CDR3 is built from 11 residues. Germline lookup yields CDR1 SNHLY and CDR2 FYNNEI. Primed by a sample-barcoded 5' primer and a J-beta primer mix, a second PCR proceeded for about 6 to 12 cycles. MiXCR, run by TCRdb on the 5' RACE reads, gives a single entry per CDR3 protein. The data show fewer than 1,000,000 distinct CDR3 sequences, under 45% seen once.

This chain joins TRBV2 and TRBJ2-7, with D perhaps given as TRBD1 or TRBD2 (6 bases each). The TCR sequence derives from a man in his sixties in good health. Sequenced material: blood. The CDR3 DNA reads TGTGCCACCGGAGGGGGATACGAGCAGTACTTC. It codes for CATGGGYEQYF.